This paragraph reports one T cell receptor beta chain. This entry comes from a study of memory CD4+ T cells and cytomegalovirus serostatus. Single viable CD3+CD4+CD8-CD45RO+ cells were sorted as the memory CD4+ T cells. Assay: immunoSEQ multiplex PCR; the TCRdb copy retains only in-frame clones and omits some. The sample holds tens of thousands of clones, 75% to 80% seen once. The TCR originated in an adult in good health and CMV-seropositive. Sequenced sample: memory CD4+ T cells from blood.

CDR3 DNA: TGTGCCAGCAGCTTAGATGGTCCTAACACAGATACGCAGTATTTT. It yields the protein CASSLDGPNTDTQYF. V and J are TRBV11-2 and TRBJ2-3; D is unclear. The germline V gene has CDR1 SGHAT and CDR2 FQNNGV. The CDR3 loop spans 15 amino acids. The V end was cut by 0 bases, the J end by 2 bases, with 9 bases between.